This is a list of T cell receptor beta chains from one sample in a study of cytomegalovirus exposure and HLA in healthy donors. TCRdb's table, derived via immunoSEQ multiplex PCR, lists solely in-frame clones and lacks some. In the table there are around 63,000 clones, approximately 79% of which are singletons. Material: PBMCs. All receptors derive from a woman aged 25 to 39 in good health and CMV-seronegative. Each CDR3 is given with its conserved first and last residue. The D gene is left open where the match is weak. Not every row has a clone size; where given, it reads once, few, many or a size class.

TRBJ1-1,.,TRBV27,.,CASSSGGTEAFF,TGTGCCAGCAGTTCAGGAGGTACTGAAGCTTTCTTT
TRBJ2-3,once,TRBV11-2,TRBD2,CASSSPASGGPRDTQYF,TGTGCCAGCAGCTCCCCGGCTAGCGGGGGGCCTAGAGATACGCAGTATTTT
TRBJ1-5,.,TRBV7-2,.,CASSLSSNQPQHF,TGTGCCAGCAGCTTAAGCAGCAATCAGCCCCAGCATTTT
TRBJ2-5,.,TRBV2,TRBD2,CASSDPGGGETQYF,TGTGCCAGCAGCGACCCGGGGGGTGGGGAGACCCAGTACTTC
TRBJ1-1,.,TRBV2,.,CASTRLSGNTEAFF,TGTGCCAGCACTCGATTATCGGGGAACACTGAAGCTTTCTTT
TRBJ2-7,few,TRBV14,.,CASSQFLDYEQYF,TGTGCCAGCAGCCAGTTTCTAGATTACGAGCAGTACTTC
TRBJ2-7,.,TRBV30,TRBD1,CAWSVRTGKGDYEQYF,TGTGCCTGGAGTGTTAGGACAGGGAAGGGCGACTACGAGCAGTACTTC
TRBJ2-1,.,TRBV4-3,.,CASSQAAGSGINEQFF,TGCGCCAGCAGCCAAGCGGCGGGATCTGGGATCAATGAGCAGTTCTTC
TRBJ2-3,.,TRBV28,TRBD2,CASSFVPAGGGTDTQYF,TGTGCCAGCAGTTTCGTGCCAGCGGGGGGCGGCACAGATACGCAGTATTTT
TRBJ2-1,.,TRBV27,.,CASSLRVSSYNEQFF,TGTGCCAGCAGTTTGCGGGTTAGCTCCTACAATGAGCAGTTCTTC
TRBJ1-4,.,TRBV5-1,.,CASSSGGDKGEKLFF,TGCGCCAGCAGTTCGGGTGGGGACAAAGGTGAAAAACTGTTTTTT
TRBJ1-2,few,TRBV10-3,TRBD1,CAITTTGDGYTF,TGTGCCATCACTACGACAGGGGACGGCTACACCTTC
TRBJ1-5,.,TRBV27,.,CASSLYRAPNQPQHF,TGTGCCAGCAGTTTATACAGGGCGCCCAATCAGCCCCAGCATTTT
TRBJ2-2,.,TRBV19,TRBD1,CASSITGGAGTGELFF,TGTGCCAGTAGCATTACAGGGGGCGCGGGCACCGGGGAGCTGTTTTTT
TRBJ1-2,.,TRBV21-1,.,CASSTRTDSYGYTF,TGTGCCAGCAGCACGCGGACGGACTCGTATGGCTACACCTTC
TRBJ1-1,.,TRBV2,.,CASSIPGQMNTEAFF,TGTGCCAGCAGCATTCCCGGACAGATGAACACTGAAGCTTTCTTT
TRBJ1-4,.,TRBV5-1,TRBD1,CASSQSGGSEEKLFF,TGCGCCAGCAGCCAATCAGGGGGCTCAGAAGAAAAACTGTTTTTT
TRBJ1-5,.,TRBV19,.,CASSPTDNQPQHF,TGTGCCAGTAGTCCGACAGACAATCAGCCCCAGCATTTT
TRBJ1-3,.,TRBV9,.,CASSQRGGSGNTIYF,TGTGCCAGCAGCCAAAGGGGGGGCAGTGGAAACACCATATATTTT
TRBJ2-5,.,TRBV29-1,.,CSVGLGVWETQYF,TGCAGCGTTGGCCTAGGGGTTTGGGAGACCCAGTACTTC
TRBJ1-5,.,TRBV11-2,.,CASSLNRDQPQHF,TGTGCCAGCAGCTTAAACAGGGATCAGCCCCAGCATTTT
TRBJ1-2,few,TRBV5-6,.,CASSFLGGAILNYGYTF,TGTGCCAGCAGCTTCCTTGGCGGAGCAATCCTTAACTATGGCTACACCTTC
TRBJ2-1,.,TRBV20-1,.,CSARVSSEQFF,TGCAGTGCTAGAGTCTCGTCTGAGCAGTTCTTC
TRBJ2-7,.,TRBV6-6,TRBD1,CASSYGQGFYEQYF,TGTGCCAGCAGTTACGGACAGGGATTCTACGAGCAGTACTTC
TRBJ2-1,.,TRBV7-2,.,CASSYLAFSEQFF,TGTGCCAGCAGCTATTTGGCGTTTAGCGAGCAGTTCTTC
TRBJ1-1,once,TRBV5-1,.,CASSSNILDTEAFF,TGCGCCAGCAGCTCCAACATCCTGGACACTGAAGCTTTCTTT
TRBJ1-2,.,TRBV4-3,.,CASSQIPEANYGYTF,TGCGCCAGCAGCCAAATACCAGAAGCTAACTATGGCTACACCTTC